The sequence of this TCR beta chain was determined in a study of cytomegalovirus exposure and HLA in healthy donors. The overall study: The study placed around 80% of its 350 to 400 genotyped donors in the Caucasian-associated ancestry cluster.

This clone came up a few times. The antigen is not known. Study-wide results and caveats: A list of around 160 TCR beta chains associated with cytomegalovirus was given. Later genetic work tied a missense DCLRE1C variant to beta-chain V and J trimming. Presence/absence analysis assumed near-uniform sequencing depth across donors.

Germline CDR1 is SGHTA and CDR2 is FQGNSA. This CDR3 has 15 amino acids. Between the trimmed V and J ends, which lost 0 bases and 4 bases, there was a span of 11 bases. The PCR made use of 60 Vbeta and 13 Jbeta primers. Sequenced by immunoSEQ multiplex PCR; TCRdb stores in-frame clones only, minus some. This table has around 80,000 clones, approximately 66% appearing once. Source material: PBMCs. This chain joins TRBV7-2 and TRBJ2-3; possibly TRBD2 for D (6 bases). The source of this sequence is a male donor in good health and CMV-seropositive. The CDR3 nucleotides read TGTGCCAGCAGCTTAGCACGGGAGAGGGCAGATACGCAGTATTTT. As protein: CASSLARERADTQYF.